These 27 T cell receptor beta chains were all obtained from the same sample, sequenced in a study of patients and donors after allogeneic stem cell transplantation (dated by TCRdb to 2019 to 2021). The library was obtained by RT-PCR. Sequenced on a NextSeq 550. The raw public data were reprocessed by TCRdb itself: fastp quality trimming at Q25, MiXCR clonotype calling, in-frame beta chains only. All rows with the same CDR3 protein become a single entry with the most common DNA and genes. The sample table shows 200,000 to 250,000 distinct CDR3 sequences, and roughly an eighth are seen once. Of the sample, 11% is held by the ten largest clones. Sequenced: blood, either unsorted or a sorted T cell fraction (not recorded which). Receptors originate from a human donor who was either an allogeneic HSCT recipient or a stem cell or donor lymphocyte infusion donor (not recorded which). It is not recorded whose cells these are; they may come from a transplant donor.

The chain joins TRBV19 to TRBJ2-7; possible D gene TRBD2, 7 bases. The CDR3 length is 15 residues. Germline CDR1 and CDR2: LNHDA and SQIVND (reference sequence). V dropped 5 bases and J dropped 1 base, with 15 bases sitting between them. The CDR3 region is CASSPQRGGSYEQYF. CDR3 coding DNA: TGTGCCAGTAGTCCTCAAAGGGGGGGATCCTACGAGCAGTACTTC.

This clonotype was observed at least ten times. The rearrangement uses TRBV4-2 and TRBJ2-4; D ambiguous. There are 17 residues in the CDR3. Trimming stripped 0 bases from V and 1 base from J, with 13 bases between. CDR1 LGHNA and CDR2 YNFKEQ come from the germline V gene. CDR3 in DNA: TGTGCCAGCAGCCAAGATGTTGGCCAACGGGCCAAAAACATTCAGTACTTC. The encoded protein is CASSQDVGQRAKNIQYF.

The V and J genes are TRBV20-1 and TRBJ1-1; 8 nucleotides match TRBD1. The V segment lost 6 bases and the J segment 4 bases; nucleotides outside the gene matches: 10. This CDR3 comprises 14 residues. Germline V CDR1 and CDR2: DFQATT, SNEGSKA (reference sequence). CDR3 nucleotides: TGCAGTGCGAATCTCGGACAGGGTGTCACTGAAGCTTTCTTT. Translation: CSANLGQGVTEAFF.

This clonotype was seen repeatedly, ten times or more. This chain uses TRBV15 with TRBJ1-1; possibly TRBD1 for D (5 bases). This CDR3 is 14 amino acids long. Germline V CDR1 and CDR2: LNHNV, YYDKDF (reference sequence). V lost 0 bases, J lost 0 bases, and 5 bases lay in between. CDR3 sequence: CATSRDRVNTEAFF. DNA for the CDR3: TGTGCCACCAGCAGAGACAGGGTGAACACTGAAGCTTTCTTT. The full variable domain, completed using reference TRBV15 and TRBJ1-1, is DAMVIQNPRYQVTQFGKPVTLSCSQTLNHNVMYWYQQKSSQAPKLLFHYYDKDFNNEADTPDNFQSRRPNTSFCFLDIRSPGLGDTAMYLCATSRDRVNTEAFFGQGTRLTVV.

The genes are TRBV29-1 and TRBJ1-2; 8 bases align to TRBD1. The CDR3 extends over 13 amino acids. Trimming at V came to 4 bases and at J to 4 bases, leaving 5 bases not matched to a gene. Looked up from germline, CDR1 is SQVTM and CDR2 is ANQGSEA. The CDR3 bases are TGCAGCGTTGGGGACAGGAGTCTCTATGGCTACACCTTC. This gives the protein CSVGDRSLYGYTF.

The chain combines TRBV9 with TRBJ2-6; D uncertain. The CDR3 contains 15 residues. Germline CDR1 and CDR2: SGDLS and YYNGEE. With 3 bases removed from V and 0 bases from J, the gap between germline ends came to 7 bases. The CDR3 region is CASSATTSGANVLTF. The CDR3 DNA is TGTGCCAGCAGCGCCACAACCTCTGGGGCCAACGTCCTGACTTTC.

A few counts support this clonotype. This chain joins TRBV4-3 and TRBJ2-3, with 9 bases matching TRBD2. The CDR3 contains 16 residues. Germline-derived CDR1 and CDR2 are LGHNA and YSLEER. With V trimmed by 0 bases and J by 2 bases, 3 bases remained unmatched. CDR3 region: CASSQDVAGATDTQYF. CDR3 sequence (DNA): TGCGCCAGCAGCCAAGATGTAGCGGGGGCCACAGATACGCAGTATTTT.

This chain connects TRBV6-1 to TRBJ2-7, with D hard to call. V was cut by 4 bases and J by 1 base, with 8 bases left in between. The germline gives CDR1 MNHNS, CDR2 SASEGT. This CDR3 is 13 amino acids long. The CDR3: CASSGRVSYEQYF. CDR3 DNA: TGTGCCAGCAGTGGCCGGGTTTCCTACGAGCAGTACTTC.

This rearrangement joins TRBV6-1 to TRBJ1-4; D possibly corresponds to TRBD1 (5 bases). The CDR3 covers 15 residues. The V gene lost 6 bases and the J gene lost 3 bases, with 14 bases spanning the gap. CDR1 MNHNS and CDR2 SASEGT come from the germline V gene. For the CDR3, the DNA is TGTGCCAGCAGGCAAGACGGGGCCTCTAATGAAAAACTGTTTTTT. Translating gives CASRQDGASNEKLFF.

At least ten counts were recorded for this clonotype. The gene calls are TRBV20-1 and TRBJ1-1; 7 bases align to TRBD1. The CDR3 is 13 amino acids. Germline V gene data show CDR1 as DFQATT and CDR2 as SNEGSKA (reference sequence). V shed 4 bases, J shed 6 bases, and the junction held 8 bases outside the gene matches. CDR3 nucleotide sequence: TGCAGTGCTACGACAGGGTTTAGCGCTGAAGCTTTCTTT. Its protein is CSATTGFSAEAFF.

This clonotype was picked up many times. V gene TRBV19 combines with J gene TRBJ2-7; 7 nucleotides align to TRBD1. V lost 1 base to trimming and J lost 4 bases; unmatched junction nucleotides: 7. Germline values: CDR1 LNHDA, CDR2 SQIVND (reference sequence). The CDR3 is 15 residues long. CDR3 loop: CASSIGGTAPYEQYF. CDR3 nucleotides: TGTGCCAGTAGTATAGGAGGGACAGCCCCATACGAGCAGTACTTC.

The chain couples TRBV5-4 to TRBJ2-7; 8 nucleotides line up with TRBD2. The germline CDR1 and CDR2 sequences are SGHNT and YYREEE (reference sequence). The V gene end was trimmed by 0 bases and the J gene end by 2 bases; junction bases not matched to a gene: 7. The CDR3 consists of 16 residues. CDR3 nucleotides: TGTGCCAGCAGCTTGGCGGGAGGGTCCTTCACCTACGAGCAGTACTTC. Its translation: CASSLAGGSFTYEQYF.

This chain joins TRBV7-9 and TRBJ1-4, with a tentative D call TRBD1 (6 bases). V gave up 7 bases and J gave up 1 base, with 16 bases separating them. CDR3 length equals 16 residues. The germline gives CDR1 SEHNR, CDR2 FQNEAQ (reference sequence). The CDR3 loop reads CASIKVGGLTNEKLFF. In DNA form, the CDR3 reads TGTGCCAGCATAAAAGTGGGGGGCTTAACTAATGAAAAACTGTTTTTT.

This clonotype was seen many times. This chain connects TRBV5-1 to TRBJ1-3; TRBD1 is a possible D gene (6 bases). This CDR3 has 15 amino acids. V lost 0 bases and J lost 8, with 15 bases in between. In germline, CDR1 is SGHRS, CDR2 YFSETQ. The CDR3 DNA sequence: TGCGCCAGCAGCTTGGAGCGGACAGTAGGAGACACCATATATTTT. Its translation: CASSLERTVGDTIYF.

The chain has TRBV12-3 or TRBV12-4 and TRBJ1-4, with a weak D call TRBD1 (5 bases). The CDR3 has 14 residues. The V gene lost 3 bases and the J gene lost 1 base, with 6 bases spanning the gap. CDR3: CASSFQGTNEKLFF. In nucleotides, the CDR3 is TGTGCCAGCAGTTTCCAGGGAACTAATGAAAAACTGTTTTTT.

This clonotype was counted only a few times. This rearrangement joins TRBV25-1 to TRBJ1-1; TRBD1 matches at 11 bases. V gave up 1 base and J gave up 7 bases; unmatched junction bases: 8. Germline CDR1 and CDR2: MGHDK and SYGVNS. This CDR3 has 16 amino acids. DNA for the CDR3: TGTGCCAGCAGTGAATCTGGACAGGGGGCAGGTCGTGAAGCTTTCTTT. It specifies CASSESGQGAGREAFF.

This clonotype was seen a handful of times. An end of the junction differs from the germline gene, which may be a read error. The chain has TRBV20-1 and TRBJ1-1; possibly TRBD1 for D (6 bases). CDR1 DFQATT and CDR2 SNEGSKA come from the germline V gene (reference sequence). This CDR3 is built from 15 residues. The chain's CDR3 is CSARRSGGPSEPFLF. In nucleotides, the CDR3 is TGCAGTGCTAGAAGGTCGGGGGGGCCTTCGGAGCCCTTCTTGTTT.

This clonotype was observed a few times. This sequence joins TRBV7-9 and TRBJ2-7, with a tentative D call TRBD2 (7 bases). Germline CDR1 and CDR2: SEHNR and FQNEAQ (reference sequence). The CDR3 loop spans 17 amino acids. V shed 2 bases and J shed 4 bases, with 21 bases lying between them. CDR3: CASSLRMGAGVRYEQYF. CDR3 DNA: TGTGCCAGCAGCTTACGAATGGGGGCGGGAGTTAGGTACGAGCAGTACTTC.

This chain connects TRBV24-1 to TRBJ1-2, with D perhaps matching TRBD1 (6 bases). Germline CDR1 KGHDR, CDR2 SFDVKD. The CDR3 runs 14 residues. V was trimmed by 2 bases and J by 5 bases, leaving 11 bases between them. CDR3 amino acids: CATSDYWTEYGYTF. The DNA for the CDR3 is TGTGCCACCAGTGATTACTGGACAGAATATGGCTACACCTTC.

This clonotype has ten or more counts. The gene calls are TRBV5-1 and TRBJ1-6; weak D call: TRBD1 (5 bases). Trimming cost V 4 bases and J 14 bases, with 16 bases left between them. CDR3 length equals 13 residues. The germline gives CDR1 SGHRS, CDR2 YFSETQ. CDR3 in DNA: TGCGCCAGCAGCCCCCATGTGGGGGTCGCCCTCCACTTT. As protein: CASSPHVGVALHF.

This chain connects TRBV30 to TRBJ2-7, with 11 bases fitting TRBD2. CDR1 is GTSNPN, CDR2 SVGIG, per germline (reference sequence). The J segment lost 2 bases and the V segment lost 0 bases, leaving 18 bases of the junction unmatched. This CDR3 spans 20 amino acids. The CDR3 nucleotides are TGTGCCTGGAGTGTACTCACGACCATATCCGGGACTAGCGGTACCTACGAGCAGTACTTC. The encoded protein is CAWSVLTTISGTSGTYEQYF.

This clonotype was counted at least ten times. DNA of the CDR3: TGTGCCAGCAGCGGTAGCGGGGGACAAGAGACCCAGTACTTC. It codes for CASSGSGGQETQYF. The V call is TRBV11-2, the J call TRBJ2-5, with 9 bases identical to TRBD2. After removal of 5 bases from V and 2 bases from J, the junction contained 3 bases not matched to a gene. In germline, CDR1 is SGHAT, CDR2 FQNNGV. The CDR3 length is 14 residues.

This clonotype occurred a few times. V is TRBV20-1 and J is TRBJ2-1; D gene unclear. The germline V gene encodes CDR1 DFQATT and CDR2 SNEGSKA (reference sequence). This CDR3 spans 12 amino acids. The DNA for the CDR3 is TGCAGCACGTCAGGCGCGGACAATGAGCAGTTCTTC. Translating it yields CSTSGADNEQFF.

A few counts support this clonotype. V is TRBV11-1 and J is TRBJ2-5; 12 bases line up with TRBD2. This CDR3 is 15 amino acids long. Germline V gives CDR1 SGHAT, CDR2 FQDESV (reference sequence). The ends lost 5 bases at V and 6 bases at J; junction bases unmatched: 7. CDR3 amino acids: CASSQTSGSHKTQYF. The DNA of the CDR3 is TGTGCCAGCAGCCAGACTAGCGGGAGCCATAAGACCCAGTACTTC.

CDR3 region: CASSLTGTGGVLAFF. CDR3 DNA sequence: TGTGCCAGCAGCCTAACCGGGACAGGGGGTGTGTTAGCTTTCTTT. The chain recombines TRBV6-1 with TRBJ1-1; 11 positions match TRBD1. The CDR3 consists of 15 residues. CDR1 and CDR2 (germline): MNHNS, SASEGT. V lost 6 bases to trimming and J lost 10 bases; unmatched junction nucleotides: 13.

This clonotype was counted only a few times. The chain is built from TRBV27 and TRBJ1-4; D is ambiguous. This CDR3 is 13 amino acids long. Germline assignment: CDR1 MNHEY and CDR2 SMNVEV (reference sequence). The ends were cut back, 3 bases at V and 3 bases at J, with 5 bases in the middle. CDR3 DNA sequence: TGTGCCAGCAGTTTCCTCCCTAATGAAAAACTGTTTTTT. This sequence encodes CASSFLPNEKLFF.

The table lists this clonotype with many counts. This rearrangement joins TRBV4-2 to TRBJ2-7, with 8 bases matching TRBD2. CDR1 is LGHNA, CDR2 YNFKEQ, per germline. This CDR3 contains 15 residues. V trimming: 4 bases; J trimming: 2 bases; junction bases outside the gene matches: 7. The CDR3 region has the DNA TGTGCCAGCAGCCCCATAGCGGGAACAGCCTACGAGCAGTACTTC. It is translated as CASSPIAGTAYEQYF.